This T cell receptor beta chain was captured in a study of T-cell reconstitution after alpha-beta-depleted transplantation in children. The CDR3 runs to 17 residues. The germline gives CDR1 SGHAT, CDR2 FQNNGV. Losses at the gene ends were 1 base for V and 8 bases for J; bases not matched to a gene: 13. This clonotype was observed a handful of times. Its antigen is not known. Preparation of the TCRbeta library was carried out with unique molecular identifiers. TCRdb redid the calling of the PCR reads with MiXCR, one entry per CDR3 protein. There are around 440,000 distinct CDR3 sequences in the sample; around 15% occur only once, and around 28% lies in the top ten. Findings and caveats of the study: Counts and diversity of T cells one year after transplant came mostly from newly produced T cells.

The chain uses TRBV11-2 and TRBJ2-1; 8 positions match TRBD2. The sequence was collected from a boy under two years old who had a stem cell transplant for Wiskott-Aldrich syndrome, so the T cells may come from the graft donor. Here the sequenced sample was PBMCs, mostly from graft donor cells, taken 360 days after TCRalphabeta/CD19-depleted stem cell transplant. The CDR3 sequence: CASSLVGGRTRVDEQFF. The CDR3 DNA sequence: TGTGCCAGCAGCTTAGTAGGCGGGAGGACGCGGGTCGATGAGCAGTTCTTC.